This TCR beta chain was sequenced in a study of Graves' ophthalmopathy and Graves' hyperthyroidism. The authors amplified TCR beta CDR3 regions from RNA transcripts. The first-round RT-PCR employed HTBI primers together with the Qiagen OneStep RT-PCR kit. A multiplex PCR was then performed as the second round. TCRdb independently ran MiXCR on the multiplex PCR reads; one entry per CDR3 protein. Of about 370,000 distinct CDR3 sequences listed, around 18% are singletons. This clonotype was detected many times. Its antigen is currently unknown. Regarding the study as a whole: In predicting ophthalmopathy progression, the model reached roughly 71% sensitivity and roughly 74% specificity.

The CDR3 covers 13 residues. Germline V gives CDR1 SNHLY, CDR2 FYNNEI. Trimming took 2 bases from V and 2 from J, leaving 7 bases between them. The clonotype comes from a woman between 18 and 29 years old with Graves' ophthalmopathy. Material for sequencing was peripheral blood. V usage is TRBV2 and J usage is TRBJ2-7; D uncertain. The CDR3 DNA sequence: TGTGCCAGCAGTGAATACGGACCCTACGAGCAGTACTTC. Residues: CASSEYGPYEQYF.